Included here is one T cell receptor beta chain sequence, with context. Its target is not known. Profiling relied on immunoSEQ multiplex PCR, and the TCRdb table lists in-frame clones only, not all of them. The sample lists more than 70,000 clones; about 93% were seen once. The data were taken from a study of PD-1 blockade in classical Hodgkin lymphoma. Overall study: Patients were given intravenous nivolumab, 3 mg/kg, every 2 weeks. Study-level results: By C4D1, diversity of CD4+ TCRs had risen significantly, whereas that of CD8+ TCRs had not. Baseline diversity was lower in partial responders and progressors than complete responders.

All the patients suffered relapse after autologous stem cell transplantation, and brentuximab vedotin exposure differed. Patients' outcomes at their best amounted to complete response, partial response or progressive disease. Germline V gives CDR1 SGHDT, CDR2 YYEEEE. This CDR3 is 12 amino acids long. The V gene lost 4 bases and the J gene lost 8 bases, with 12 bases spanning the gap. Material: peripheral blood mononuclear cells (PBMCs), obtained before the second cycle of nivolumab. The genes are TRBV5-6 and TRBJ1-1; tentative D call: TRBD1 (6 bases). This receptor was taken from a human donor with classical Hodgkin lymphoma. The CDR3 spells CASSPQGLEAFF. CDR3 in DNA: TGTGCCAGCAGCCCGCAGGGGTTAGAAGCTTTCTTT.